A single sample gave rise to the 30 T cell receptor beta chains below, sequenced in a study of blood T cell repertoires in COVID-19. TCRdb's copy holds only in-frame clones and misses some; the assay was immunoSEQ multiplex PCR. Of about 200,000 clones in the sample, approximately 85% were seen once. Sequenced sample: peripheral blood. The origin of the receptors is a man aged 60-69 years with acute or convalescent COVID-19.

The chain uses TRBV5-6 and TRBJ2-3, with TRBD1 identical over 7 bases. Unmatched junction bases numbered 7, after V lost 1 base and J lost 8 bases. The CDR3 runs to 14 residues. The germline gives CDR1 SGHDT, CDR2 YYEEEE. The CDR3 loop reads CASSLPNRGGTQYF. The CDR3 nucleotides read TGTGCCAGCAGCTTGCCCAACAGGGGCGGTACGCAGTATTTT.

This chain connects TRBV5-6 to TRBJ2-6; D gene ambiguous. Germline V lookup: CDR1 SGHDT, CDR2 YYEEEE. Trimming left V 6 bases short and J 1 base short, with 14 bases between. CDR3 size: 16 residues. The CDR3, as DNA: TGTGCCAGCATCCGCCTTGAGCCGTCTGGGGCCAACGTCCTGACTTTC. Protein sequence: CASIRLEPSGANVLTF.

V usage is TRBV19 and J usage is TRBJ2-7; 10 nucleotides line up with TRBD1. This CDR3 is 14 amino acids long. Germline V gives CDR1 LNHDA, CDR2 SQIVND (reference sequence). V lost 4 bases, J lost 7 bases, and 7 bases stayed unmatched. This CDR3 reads CASSRRQGAREQYF. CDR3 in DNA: TGTGCCAGTAGTAGAAGACAGGGGGCTCGGGAGCAGTACTTC.

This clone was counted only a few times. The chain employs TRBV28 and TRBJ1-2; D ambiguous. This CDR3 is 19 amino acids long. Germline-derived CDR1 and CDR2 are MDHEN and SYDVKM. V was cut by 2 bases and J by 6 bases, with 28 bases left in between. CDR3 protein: CASSLKLVFSDGLLNGYTF. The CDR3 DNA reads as TGTGCCAGCAGTTTAAAATTAGTATTCAGCGACGGGTTGCTAAATGGCTACACCTTC.

The CDR3 here is CASPRKLNPYEQYF. The CDR3 DNA sequence: TGTGCCAGCCCCCGCAAGCTAAATCCCTACGAGCAGTACTTC. V gene TRBV14 combines with J gene TRBJ2-7, with unresolved D. V lost 8 bases to trimming and J lost 2 bases, with 16 bases between them. This CDR3 region has 14 residues. Germline assignment: CDR1 SGHDN and CDR2 FVKESK.

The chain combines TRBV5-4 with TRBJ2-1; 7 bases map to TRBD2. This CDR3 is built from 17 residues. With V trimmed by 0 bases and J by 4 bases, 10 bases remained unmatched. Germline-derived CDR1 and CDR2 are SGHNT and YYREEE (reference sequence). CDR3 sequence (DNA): TGTGCCAGCAGCTTGGTCCGGGGGGACTTGGTATACAATGAGCAGTTCTTC. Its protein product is CASSLVRGDLVYNEQFF.

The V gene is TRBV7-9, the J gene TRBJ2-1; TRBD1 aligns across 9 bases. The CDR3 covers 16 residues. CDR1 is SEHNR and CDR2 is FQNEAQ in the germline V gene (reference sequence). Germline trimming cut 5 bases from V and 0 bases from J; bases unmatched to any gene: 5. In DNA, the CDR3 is TGTGCCAGCAGCCCGGTACAGGGGGCCTCCTACAATGAGCAGTTCTTC. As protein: CASSPVQGASYNEQFF. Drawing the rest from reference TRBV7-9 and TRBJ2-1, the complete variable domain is DTGVSQNPRHKITKRGQNVTFRCDPISEHNRLYWYRQTLGQGPEFLTYFQNEAQLEKSRLLSDRFSAERPKGSFSTLEIQRTEQGDSAMYLCASSPVQGASYNEQFFGPGTRLTVL.

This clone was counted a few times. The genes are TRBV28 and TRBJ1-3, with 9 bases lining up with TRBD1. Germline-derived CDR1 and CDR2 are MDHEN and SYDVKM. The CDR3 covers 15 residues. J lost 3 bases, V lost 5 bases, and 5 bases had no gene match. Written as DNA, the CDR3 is TGTGCCAGCAGTACAGGGGGCTCGGGTGGAAACACCATATATTTT. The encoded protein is CASSTGGSGGNTIYF.

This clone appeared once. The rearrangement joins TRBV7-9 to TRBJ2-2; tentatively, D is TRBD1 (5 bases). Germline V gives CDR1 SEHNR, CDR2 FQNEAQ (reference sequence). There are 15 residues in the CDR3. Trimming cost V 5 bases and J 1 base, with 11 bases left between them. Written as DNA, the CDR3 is TGTGCCAGCAGCCAAGCAGGGCTGAACACCGGGGAGCTGTTTTTT. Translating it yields CASSQAGLNTGELFF. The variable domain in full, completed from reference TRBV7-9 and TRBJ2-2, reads DTGVSQNPRHKITKRGQNVTFRCDPISEHNRLYWYRQTLGQGPEFLTYFQNEAQLEKSRLLSDRFSAERPKGSFSTLEIQRTEQGDSAMYLCASSQAGLNTGELFFGEGSRLTVL.

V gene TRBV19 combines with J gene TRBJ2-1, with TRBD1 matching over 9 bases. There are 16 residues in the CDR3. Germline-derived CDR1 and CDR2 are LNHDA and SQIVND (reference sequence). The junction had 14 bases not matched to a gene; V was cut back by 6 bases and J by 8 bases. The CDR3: CASSSRTGARVDEQFF. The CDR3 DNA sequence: TGTGCCAGTAGCAGTAGGACAGGGGCGAGGGTGGATGAGCAGTTCTTC.

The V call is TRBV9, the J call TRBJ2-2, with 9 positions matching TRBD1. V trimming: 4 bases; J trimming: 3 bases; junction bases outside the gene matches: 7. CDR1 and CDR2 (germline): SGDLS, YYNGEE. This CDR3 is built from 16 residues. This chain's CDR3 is CASSPRGQGYTGELFF. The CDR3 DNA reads TGTGCCAGCAGCCCCCGCGGACAGGGGTACACCGGGGAGCTGTTTTTT.

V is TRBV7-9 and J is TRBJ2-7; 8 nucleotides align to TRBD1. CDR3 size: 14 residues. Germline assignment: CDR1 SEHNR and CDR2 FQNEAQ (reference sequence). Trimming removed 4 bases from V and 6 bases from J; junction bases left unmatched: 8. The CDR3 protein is CASSSGTGFAEQYF. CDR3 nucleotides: TGTGCCAGCAGCTCCGGGACAGGATTTGCCGAGCAGTACTTC.

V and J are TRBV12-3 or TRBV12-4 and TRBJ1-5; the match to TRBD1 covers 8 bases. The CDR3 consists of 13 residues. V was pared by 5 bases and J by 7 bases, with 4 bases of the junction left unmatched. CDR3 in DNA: TGTGCCAGCAGTCTCGACAGGGGACAGCCCCAGCATTTT. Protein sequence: CASSLDRGQPQHF.

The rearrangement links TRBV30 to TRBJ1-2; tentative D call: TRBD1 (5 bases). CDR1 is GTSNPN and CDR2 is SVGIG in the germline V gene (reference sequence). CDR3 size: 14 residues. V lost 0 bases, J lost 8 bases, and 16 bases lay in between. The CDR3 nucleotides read TGTGCCTGGAGTGTACGGGACTCCCAACGGGGCTACACCTTC. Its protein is CAWSVRDSQRGYTF. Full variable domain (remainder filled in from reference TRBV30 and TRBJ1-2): SQTIHQWPATLVQPVGSPLSLECTVEGTSNPNLYWYRQAAGRGLQLLFYSVGIGQISSEVPQNLSASRPQDRQFILSSKKLLLSDSGFYLCAWSVRDSQRGYTFGSGTRLTVV.

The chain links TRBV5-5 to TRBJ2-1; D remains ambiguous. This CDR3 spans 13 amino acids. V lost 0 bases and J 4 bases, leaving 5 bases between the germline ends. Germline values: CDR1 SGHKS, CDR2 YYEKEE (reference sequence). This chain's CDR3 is CASSLGPYNEQFF. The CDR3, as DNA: TGTGCCAGCAGCTTGGGGCCGTACAATGAGCAGTTCTTC.

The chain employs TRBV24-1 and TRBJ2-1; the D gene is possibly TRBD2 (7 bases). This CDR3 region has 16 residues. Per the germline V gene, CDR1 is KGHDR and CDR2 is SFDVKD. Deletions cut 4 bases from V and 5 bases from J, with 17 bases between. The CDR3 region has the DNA TGTGCCACCAGTGAGAGCGGGACACGGTTGGACAATGAGCAGTTCTTC. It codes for CATSESGTRLDNEQFF.

In DNA, the CDR3 is TGTGCCAGCAGCCCGACCGGGATATCGACTAATGAGCAGTTCTTC. Protein sequence: CASSPTGISTNEQFF. The genes are TRBV9 and TRBJ2-1; TRBD2 might be the D (5 bases). V dropped 4 bases and J dropped 7 bases, with 18 bases sitting between them. The CDR3 is 15 residues long. In germline, CDR1 is SGDLS, CDR2 YYNGEE.

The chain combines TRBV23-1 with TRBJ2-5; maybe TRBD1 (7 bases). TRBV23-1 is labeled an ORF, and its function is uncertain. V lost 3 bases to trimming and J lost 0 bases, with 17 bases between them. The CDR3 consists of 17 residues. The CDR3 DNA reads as TGCGCCAGCAGTCAGTCCCCCCAGGGGGGCCACCAAGAGACCCAGTACTTC. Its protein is CASSQSPQGGHQETQYF.

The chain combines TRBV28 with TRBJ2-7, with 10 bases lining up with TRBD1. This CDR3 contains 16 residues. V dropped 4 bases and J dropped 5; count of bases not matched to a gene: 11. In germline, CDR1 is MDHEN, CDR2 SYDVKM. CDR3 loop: CASSSIGDRGLDEQYF. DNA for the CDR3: TGTGCCAGCAGTTCCATCGGGGACAGGGGCTTGGACGAGCAGTACTTC. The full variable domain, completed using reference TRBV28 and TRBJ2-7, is DVKVTQSSRYLVKRTGEKVFLECVQDMDHENMFWYRQDPGLGLRLIYFSYDVKMKEKGDIPEGYSVSREKKERFSLILESASTNQTSMYLCASSSIGDRGLDEQYFGPGTRLTVT.

As DNA, the CDR3 is TGTGCCAGCAGTCCTATAACAGGGGGCTACACCGGGGAGCTGTTTTTT. Protein: CASSPITGGYTGELFF. The V call is TRBV7-3, the J call TRBJ2-2; 9 positions match TRBD1. Trimming removed 6 bases from V and 3 bases from J; junction bases left unmatched: 8. Germline V gene data show CDR1 as SGHTA and CDR2 as FQGTGA. The CDR3 sequence is 16 residues long.

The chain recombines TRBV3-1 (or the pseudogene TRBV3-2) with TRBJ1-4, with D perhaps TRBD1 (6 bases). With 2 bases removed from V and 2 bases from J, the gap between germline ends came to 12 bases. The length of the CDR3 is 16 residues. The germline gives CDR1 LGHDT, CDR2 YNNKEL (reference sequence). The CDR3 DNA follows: TGTGCCAGCAGCCAATTCAGCGGGGGCACTAATGAAAAACTGTTTTTT. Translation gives CASSQFSGGTNEKLFF.

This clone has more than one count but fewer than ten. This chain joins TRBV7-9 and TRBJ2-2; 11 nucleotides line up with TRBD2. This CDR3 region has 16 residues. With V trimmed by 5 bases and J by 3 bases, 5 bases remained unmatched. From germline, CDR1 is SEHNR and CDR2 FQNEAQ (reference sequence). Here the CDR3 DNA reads TGTGCCAGCAGCAGATATAGCGGGGGGGACACCGGGGAGCTGTTTTTT. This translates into CASSRYSGGDTGELFF.

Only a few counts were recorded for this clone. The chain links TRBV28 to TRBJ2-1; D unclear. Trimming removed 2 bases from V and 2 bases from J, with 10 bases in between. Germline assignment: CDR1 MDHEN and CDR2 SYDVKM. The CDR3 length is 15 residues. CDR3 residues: CASSLPRFPYNEQFF. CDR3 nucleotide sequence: TGTGCCAGCAGTTTACCCCGTTTCCCCTACAATGAGCAGTTCTTC.

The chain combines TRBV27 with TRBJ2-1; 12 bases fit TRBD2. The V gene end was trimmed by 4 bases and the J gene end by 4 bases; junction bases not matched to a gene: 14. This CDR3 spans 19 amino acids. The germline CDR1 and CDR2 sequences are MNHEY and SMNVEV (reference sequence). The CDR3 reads CASSSSGTSGSMGYNEQFF. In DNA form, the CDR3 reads TGTGCCAGCAGTTCTTCCGGGACTAGCGGGTCCATGGGATACAATGAGCAGTTCTTC.

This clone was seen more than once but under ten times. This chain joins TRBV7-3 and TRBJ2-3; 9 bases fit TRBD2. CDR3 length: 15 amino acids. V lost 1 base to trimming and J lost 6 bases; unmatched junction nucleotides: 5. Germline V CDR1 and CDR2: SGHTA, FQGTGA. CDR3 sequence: CASSLIVAGVDTQYF. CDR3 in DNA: TGTGCCAGCAGCTTAATTGTAGCGGGAGTGGATACGCAGTATTTT.

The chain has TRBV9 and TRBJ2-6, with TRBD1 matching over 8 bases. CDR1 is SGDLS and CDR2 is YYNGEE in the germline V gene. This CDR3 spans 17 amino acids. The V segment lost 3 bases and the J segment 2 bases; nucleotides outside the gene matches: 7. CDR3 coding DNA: TGTGCCAGCAGCGCCCTAACAGGGGGTACTGGGGCCAACGTCCTGACTTTC. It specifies CASSALTGGTGANVLTF.

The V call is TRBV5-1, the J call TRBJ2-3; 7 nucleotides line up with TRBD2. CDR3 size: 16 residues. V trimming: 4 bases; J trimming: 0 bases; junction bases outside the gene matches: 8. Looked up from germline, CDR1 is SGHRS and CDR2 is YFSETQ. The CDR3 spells CASSGNWRESTDTQYF. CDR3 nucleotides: TGCGCCAGCAGCGGGAATTGGCGGGAGAGCACAGATACGCAGTATTTT.

CDR3 sequence reads: CASSLAATRKETQYF. The CDR3 DNA follows: TGCGCCAGCAGCTTGGCGGCGACTAGAAAAGAGACCCAGTACTTC. The chain has TRBV5-1 and TRBJ2-5, with TRBD2 as a possible D gene (6 bases). This CDR3 is built from 15 residues. CDR1 is SGHRS and CDR2 is YFSETQ in the germline V gene. Trimming took off 0 bases at V and 3 bases at J, with 12 bases between the two ends.

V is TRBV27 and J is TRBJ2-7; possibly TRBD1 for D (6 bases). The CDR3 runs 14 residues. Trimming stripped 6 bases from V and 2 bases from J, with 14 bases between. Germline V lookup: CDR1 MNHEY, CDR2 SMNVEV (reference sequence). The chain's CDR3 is CASRKGQITYEQYF. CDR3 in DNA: TGTGCCAGCAGAAAAGGACAGATCACCTACGAGCAGTACTTC.

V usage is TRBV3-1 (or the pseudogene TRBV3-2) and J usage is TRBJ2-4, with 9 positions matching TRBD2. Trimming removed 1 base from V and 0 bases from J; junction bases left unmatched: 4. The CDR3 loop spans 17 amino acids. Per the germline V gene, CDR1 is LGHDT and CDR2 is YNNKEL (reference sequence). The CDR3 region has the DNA TGTGCCAGCAGCCAAGGGCAGCGGGGGGTAGCCAAAAACATTCAGTACTTC. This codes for CASSQGQRGVAKNIQYF.